This T cell receptor (beta chain) was recorded in a study of blood T cell repertoires in COVID-19 (dated by TCRdb to 2020 to 2021). The study in broad terms: Collaborator samples came from the United States, Italy and Spain and covered acute and convalescent phases of COVID-19. The material from the prospective study consisted of cDNA or gDNA derived from T cells, B-cell-depleted T cells, or PBMCs. Deeply sampled blood TCRbeta repertoires from subjects exposed to, actively infected with, or recovered from COVID-19 were included in the dataset. The repertoires were released in a freely available public database intended as a resource for research on the immune response to SARS-CoV-2. Samples were obtained from the ongoing ImmuneRACE study (first 160 participants) and from about 1,300 subjects provided by 6 global collaborators. The sample metadata nearly always contained a de-identified subject ID, COVID-19 status, age in years and sex. Where available, HLA class I and class II types were taken from metadata supplied by the sample provider and were not determined by assay-based typing.

Participants in the prospective study were enrolled through a virtual design, were aged about 18 to 100 years, and lived in roughly 26 United States geographic areas. Cohort assignment in the prospective study relied on participant-reported clinical history from a screening survey and a study questionnaire. Exposed participants were defined as having been in contact with someone with a PCR-confirmed or clinician-diagnosed COVID-19 case within 2 weeks of study entry. Mobile phlebotomists in the prospective study collected whole blood, serum and a nasopharyngeal or oropharyngeal swab from every participant. Participants in the prospective study had the option to provide additional blood draws and questionnaires over a roughly 2-month period. Prospective study blood samples were shipped either frozen or at room temperature before DNA extraction. In its sample, this clone was seen many times. Its target antigen remains unknown. Base qualities are not recorded, but no much larger clone differs from it by a single base.

Study-level results and caveats: How much clinical and demographic metadata was included differed by source and by participant, and the metadata was provided uncurated.

Taken from the germline V gene (reference sequence), the CDR1 and CDR2 loops are MNHNY and SVGAGI. Trimming leaves V shorter by 6 bases and J shorter by 7 bases, with the junction holding 5 bases beyond the gene matches. Inclusive of the bounding cysteine and phenylalanine, the CDR3 is 12 residues long. Kept here is only the CDR3 DNA, which spans 36 bases and is read in frame from base 1. TCRbeta CDR3 regions were amplified from genomic DNA by means of the immunoSEQ Assay, a bias-controlled multiplex PCR. Turning to the authors' computational methods: Nucleated cell counts per sample were estimated from amplification of reference gene primers within the assay. To quantify the absolute abundance of each unique TCRbeta CDR3 rearrangement, sequence reads were collapsed and filtered. For each sample, productive Simpson clonality was calculated by taking the square root of Simpson's diversity index across productive rearrangements. Drawn from immuneACCESS, this table holds only the in-frame rearrangements with V and J called that TCRdb kept. Clones are partly lost; checked studies trace under half to an unresolved V gene and leave the rest unexplained. The D gene and trimming were derived from the DNA, and the V and J assignments and clone size from that table. Across this sample there are approximately 310,000 clones, with 85% seen only once. The ten largest clonotypes hold 1.9% of the sample.

This chain is built from TRBV6-6 and TRBJ1-2; TRBD1 lines up with 7 middle nucleotides. The sequenced material came from PBMCs or T cells enriched from blood (not recorded which). The origin of this receptor is a woman aged 25 to 45 who had been exposed to COVID-19. The CDR3 reads as follows: CASRPGQVGYTF. Read as DNA, the sequence is TGTGCCAGCAGACCCGGACAGGTTGGCTACACCTTC.